This record covers a single T cell receptor beta chain. The germline gives CDR1 MRHNA, CDR2 SNTAGT. With V trimmed by 0 bases and J by 5 bases, 5 bases remained unmatched. The CDR3 runs to 16 residues. The authors reverse transcribed roughly 0.5 to 1 ug RNA with random hexamers. A single record per CDR3 protein comes from TCRdb applying MiXCR to the immunoSEQ multiplex PCR reads. This sample has over 80,000 distinct CDR3 sequences; around 94% occur once, and the top ten carry approximately 0.9%. This entry comes from a study of CD8 T cells in Susac syndrome. Purification of the CD8+ and CD4+ T cells relied on negative isolation, and TEMRA cells underwent FACS enrichment.

The receptor was derived from a human donor with Susac syndrome. This chain links TRBV6-4 with TRBJ2-1; 9 bases align to TRBD1. The specimen was CD8+ T cells from PBMCs. The CDR3 DNA is TGTGCCAGCAGTGACTCTTCGGGACAGGGCCACAATGAGCAGTTCTTC. Its translation: CASSDSSGQGHNEQFF.